The sequence of this T cell receptor (beta chain) was determined in a study of T cells in localized non-small cell lung cancer. TCRdb keeps only in-frame clones here, not all; method: immunoSEQ multiplex PCR. The sample gives tens of thousands of clones, about four fifths of which show up once; 17% is in the top ten. The TCR sequence derives from a male donor at least 60 years old with stage III squamous cell lung carcinoma. The material was peripheral blood, obtained before any cancer treatment.

The CDR3 loop reads CAWKVNTEAFF. The CDR3 region has the DNA TGTGCCTGGAAGGTGAACACTGAAGCTTTCTTT. The chain employs TRBV30 and TRBJ1-1; D not resolved. Trimming removed 4 bases from V and 0 bases from J, with 3 bases in between. The CDR3 consists of 11 residues. The germline gives CDR1 GTSNPN, CDR2 SVGIG (reference sequence).